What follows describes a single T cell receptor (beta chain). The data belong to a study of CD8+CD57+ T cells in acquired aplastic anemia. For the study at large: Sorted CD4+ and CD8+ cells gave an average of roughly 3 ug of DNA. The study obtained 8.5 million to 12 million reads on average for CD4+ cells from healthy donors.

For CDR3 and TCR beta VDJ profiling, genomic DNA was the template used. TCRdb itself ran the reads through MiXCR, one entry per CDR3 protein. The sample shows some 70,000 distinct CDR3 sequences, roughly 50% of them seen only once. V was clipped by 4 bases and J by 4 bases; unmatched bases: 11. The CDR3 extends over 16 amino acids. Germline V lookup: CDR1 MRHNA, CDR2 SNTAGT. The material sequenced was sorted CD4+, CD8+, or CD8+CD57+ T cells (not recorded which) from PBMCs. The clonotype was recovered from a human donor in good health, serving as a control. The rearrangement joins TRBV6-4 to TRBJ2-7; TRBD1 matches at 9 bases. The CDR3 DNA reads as TGTGCCAGCAGTGCGTACCCGGGACAGGGAGGGTACGAGCAGTACTTC. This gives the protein CASSAYPGQGGYEQYF.